Listed below are T cell receptor beta chains from one sample, sequenced in a study of OX40 agonist ivuxolimab in advanced cancers. Sequencing was performed with immunoSEQ multiplex PCR; in TCRdb, only in-frame clones are kept and a portion is missing. In the table there are around 80,000 clones, about 85% of which are singletons. This material consisted of CD4+ or CD8+ T cells sorted from blood, taken in a trial of the OX40 agonist ivuxolimab. The source is an adult with an advanced solid tumor such as melanoma, head and neck, liver or kidney cancer. Each CDR3 is given with its conserved first and last residue. D genes are given only for firm matches. Clone size is shown for a subset of rows, as once, few, many or a class of expanded clone.

V	J	size	D	CDR3	DNA
TRBV15	TRBJ2-1	NA	TRBD1	CATSRDPSGQAIYNEQFF	TGTGCCACCAGCAGAGATCCCTCGGGACAGGCTATATACAATGAGCAGTTCTTC
TRBV19	TRBJ1-2	NA	NA	CASSIDGTYGYTF	TGTGCCAGTAGTATAGACGGGACTTATGGCTACACCTTC
TRBV6-1	TRBJ2-1	NA	TRBD1	CASRGGQERNNEQFF	TGTGCCAGCAGGGGGGGACAGGAACGGAACAATGAGCAGTTCTTC
TRBV7-7	TRBJ2-1	NA	NA	CASSTDMGNEQFF	TGTGCCAGCAGCACCGACATGGGAAATGAGCAGTTCTTC
TRBV7-2	TRBJ2-1	NA	TRBD1	CASLPHRTGVNEQFF	TGTGCCAGCCTCCCCCACCGGACAGGGGTAAATGAGCAGTTCTTC
TRBV25-1	TRBJ2-5	NA	NA	CASWRAGETQYF	TGTGCCAGCTGGCGGGCTGGCGAGACCCAGTACTTC
TRBV23-1	TRBJ2-7	NA	TRBD1	CASIQGPQGAYEQYF	TGCGCCAGCATTCAGGGTCCACAGGGGGCTTACGAGCAGTACTTC
TRBV7-9	TRBJ1-2	few	NA	CASSEYGYTF	TGTGCCAGCAGCGAATATGGCTACACCTTC
TRBV10-3	TRBJ1-5	NA	NA	CAISDTRLLSNQPQHF	TGTGCCATCTCCGACACGCGACTACTTAGCAATCAGCCCCAGCATTTT
TRBV4-3	TRBJ1-6	NA	TRBD1	CASSHAGTAVNSPLHF	TGCGCCAGCAGCCACGCCGGGACAGCGGTTAATTCACCCCTCCACTTT
TRBV30	TRBJ2-3	once	NA	CAWSVIPPGARRGGTDTQYF	TGTGCCTGGAGTGTGATCCCCCCGGGTGCGCGACGAGGTGGCACAGATACGCAGTATTTT
TRBV19	TRBJ2-7	once	TRBD2	CASLSGTTYEQYF	TGTGCCAGTCTATCCGGGACTACCTACGAGCAGTACTTC
TRBV5-6	TRBJ2-1	NA	NA	CASSFRPYNEQFF	TGTGCCAGCAGCTTCAGACCCTACAATGAGCAGTTCTTC
TRBV7-2	TRBJ2-1	NA	TRBD2	CASSSHSGRASYNEQFF	TGTGCCAGCAGCTCCCATAGCGGGAGGGCCTCCTACAATGAGCAGTTCTTC
TRBV6-1	TRBJ1-1	NA	NA	CASSPGRARKTEAFF	TGTGCCAGCAGTCCAGGCAGGGCTCGGAAAACTGAAGCTTTCTTT
TRBV11-2	TRBJ2-1	NA	NA	CASSTTGAGFQQFF	TGTGCCAGCAGCACAACGGGGGCGGGCTTTCAGCAGTTCTTC
TRBV7-6	TRBJ2-7	NA	NA	CASSYTYEQYF	TGTGCCAGCAGCTATACCTACGAGCAGTACTTC
TRBV5-4	TRBJ2-7	NA	TRBD1	CASSSKRTGDEQYF	TGTGCCAGCAGCTCCAAAAGGACAGGGGACGAGCAGTACTTC
TRBV2	TRBJ1-1	few	NA	CASSLLGEAFF	TGTGCCAGCAGCCTTTTGGGGGAAGCTTTCTTT
TRBV7-9	TRBJ2-5	once	TRBD2	CASRNQIAGGPETQYF	TGTGCCAGCAGAAATCAGATAGCGGGAGGGCCAGAGACCCAGTACTTC
TRBV7-9	TRBJ1-2	few	TRBD1	CASIKGTGTYGYTF	TGTGCCAGCATCAAGGGGACAGGTACCTATGGCTACACCTTC
TRBV5-6	TRBJ1-2	few	NA	CASSLGQTYGYTF	TGTGCCAGCAGCTTGGGTCAGACCTATGGCTACACCTTC
TRBV5-8	TRBJ1-1	NA	NA	CASSLAAGERGEAFF	TGTGCCAGCAGCTTGGCGGCGGGGGAGCGTGGTGAAGCTTTCTTT
TRBV2	TRBJ2-5	NA	TRBD2	CASSLSGSETQYF	TGTGCCAGCAGCCTTAGCGGGAGTGAGACCCAGTACTTC
TRBV6-5	TRBJ1-1	NA	NA	CASSYRVGTEAFF	TGTGCCAGCAGTTACCGGGTGGGCACTGAAGCTTTCTTT
TRBV2	TRBJ1-5	NA	NA	CASSRVTQPRHF	TGTGCCAGCAGCAGGGTGACACAGCCCCGGCATTTT
TRBV6-1	TRBJ2-5	NA	TRBD2	CATVPSGRKTQYF	TGTGCCACCGTGCCTAGCGGGAGAAAGACCCAGTACTTC
TRBV6-4	TRBJ2-1	NA	TRBD2	CASSDSTSGTNYNEQFF	TGTGCCAGCAGTGACTCGACTAGCGGGACTAATTACAATGAGCAGTTCTTC
TRBV19	TRBJ2-5	NA	NA	CASSTKTGPTTQYF	TGTGCCAGTAGTACGAAGACAGGCCCTACGACCCAGTACTTC
TRBV13	TRBJ2-7	NA	NA	CASSLVRGSNYEQYF	TGTGCCAGCAGCTTGGTCAGGGGTTCGAACTACGAGCAGTACTTC
TRBV7-2	TRBJ2-7	NA	NA	CASSSTVEQYF	TGTGCCAGCAGTTCCACCGTCGAGCAGTACTTC
TRBV7-3	TRBJ2-1	NA	NA	CASSLRPPGPPSPTNEQFF	TGTGCCAGCAGCTTGAGGCCTCCGGGACCCCCTAGCCCAACAAATGAGCAGTTCTTC
TRBV11-2	TRBJ1-5	NA	NA	CASSFVRNSNQPQHF	TGTGCCAGCAGCTTCGTCAGGAATAGCAATCAGCCCCAGCATTTT
TRBV7-2	TRBJ2-3	NA	NA	CASSLALVDTQYF	TGTGCCAGCAGCTTAGCCCTAGTAGATACGCAGTATTTT
TRBV27	TRBJ1-1	NA	NA	CASSLQGGTEAFF	TGTGCCAGCAGTTTACAGGGTGGGACTGAAGCTTTCTTT
TRBV19	TRBJ2-5	NA	NA	CASSIAGETQYF	TGTGCCAGTAGTATAGCCGGGGAGACCCAGTACTTC
TRBV5-1	TRBJ2-1	NA	TRBD2	CASSLESRTSGVDEQFF	TGCGCCAGCAGCTTGGAGTCTCGGACTAGCGGGGTTGATGAGCAGTTCTTC
TRBV6-6	TRBJ1-2	once	TRBD1	CASSSPGQYGYTF	TGTGCCAGCAGTTCCCCGGGACAGTATGGCTACACCTTC
TRBV5-4	TRBJ2-4	NA	TRBD1	CASSLPGQGANIQYF	TGTGCCAGCAGCCTCCCGGGACAGGGGGCAAACATTCAGTACTTC
TRBV21-1	TRBJ1-2	NA	NA	CASSWLDRSYGYTF	TGTGCCAGCAGCTGGCTGGACAGGTCCTATGGCTACACCTTC
TRBV19	TRBJ1-4	NA	TRBD1	CASSPRQGANEKLFF	TGTGCCAGTAGTCCCAGACAGGGGGCTAATGAAAAACTGTTTTTT
TRBV10-2	TRBJ1-2	NA	NA	CASSPPNYGYTF	TGCGCCAGCAGTCCTCCCAACTATGGCTACACCTTC
TRBV6-5	TRBJ2-2	NA	NA	CASSYSGLRTGELFF	TGTGCCAGCAGTTACTCGGGGCTGAGGACCGGGGAGCTGTTTTTT
TRBV6-1	TRBJ2-7	NA	NA	CASSAGTTRYEQYF	TGTGCCAGCAGCGCCGGGACAACTCGCTACGAGCAGTACTTC
TRBV6-6	TRBJ1-1	once	NA	CASSYGAQGFTEAFF	TGTGCCAGCAGTTACGGTGCGCAGGGGTTCACTGAAGCTTTCTTT
TRBV6-1	TRBJ1-2	NA	NA	CASSGAYHYTF	TGTGCCAGCAGTGGAGCCTATCACTACACCTTC
TRBV19	TRBJ1-4	NA	NA	CASTQRRTNEKLFF	TGTGCCAGTACCCAACGGAGAACTAATGAAAAACTGTTTTTT